This T cell receptor (beta chain) was found in a study of T cells in Graves' hyperthyroidism and ophthalmopathy. Findings and limits, study-wide: Stable hyperthyroidism was told apart from ophthalmopathy by a model built on 13 V-J features.

Exclusion criteria comprised uncontrolled infection, other autoimmune disease, pregnancy or lactation. The table lists this clonotype with many counts. Its antigen remains unidentified. Amplification of TCR beta CDR3 regions used RNA as the template. HTBI primers were the set used in a first-round RT-PCR of the TCR CDR3. Using its own MiXCR run on the multiplex PCR reads, TCRdb lists one record per CDR3 protein. The table has roughly 330,000 distinct CDR3 sequences, 16% seen once; the top ten hold approximately 35%. Deletions cut 3 bases from V and 5 bases from J, with 13 bases between. CDR1 and CDR2 from the germline V gene are DFQATT and SNEGSKA (reference sequence). The CDR3 is 13 residues long.

The sequence was obtained from a man aged 30-40 years with Graves' hyperthyroidism. This rearrangement joins TRBV20-1 to TRBJ1-1; D call uncertain. The sample consisted of blood. The CDR3, as DNA: TGCAGTGCTAGTAAAGACCCCCTGACTGAAGCTTTCTTT. Translation: CSASKDPLTEAFF.